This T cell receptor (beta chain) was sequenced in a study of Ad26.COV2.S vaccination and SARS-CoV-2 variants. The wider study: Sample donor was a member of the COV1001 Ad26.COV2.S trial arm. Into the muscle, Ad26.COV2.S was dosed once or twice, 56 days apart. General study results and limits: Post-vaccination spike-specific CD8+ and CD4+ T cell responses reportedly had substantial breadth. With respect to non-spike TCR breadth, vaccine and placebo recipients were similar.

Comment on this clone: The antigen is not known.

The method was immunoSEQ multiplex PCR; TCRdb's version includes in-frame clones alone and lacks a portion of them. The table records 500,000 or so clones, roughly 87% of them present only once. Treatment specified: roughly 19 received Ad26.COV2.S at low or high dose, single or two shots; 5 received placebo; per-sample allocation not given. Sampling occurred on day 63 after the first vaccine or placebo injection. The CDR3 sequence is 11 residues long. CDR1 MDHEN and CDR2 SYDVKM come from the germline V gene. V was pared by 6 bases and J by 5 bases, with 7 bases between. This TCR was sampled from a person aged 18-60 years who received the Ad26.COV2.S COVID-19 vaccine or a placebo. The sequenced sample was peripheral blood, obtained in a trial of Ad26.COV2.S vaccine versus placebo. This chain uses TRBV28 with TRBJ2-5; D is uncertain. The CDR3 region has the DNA TGTGCCAGCAGGAGCCGGGAGACCCAGTACTTC. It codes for CASRSRETQYF.